This TCR beta chain emerged from a study of CD8 T cells in ankylosing spondylitis. Study-level findings and limits: The study looked at matched synovial fluid samples from ankylosing spondylitis patients. Disease-linked clones were reported to be significantly enriched there. Some of these motif variants have turned up before, in reports on reactive arthritis synovial fluid and blood.

Ten or more counts support this clonotype. Antigen specificity is unknown. Germline V gene sequence: CDR1 SGHRS, CDR2 YFSETQ. The CDR3 length is 13 residues. The V end was cut by 0 bases, the J end by 5 bases, with 8 bases between. TCRdb reprocessed the 5' RACE reads with MiXCR, giving one entry per CDR3 protein. The table has approximately 180,000 distinct CDR3 sequences, about 20% seen once. The receptor was isolated from a male donor between 5 and 35 years old with ankylosing spondylitis or in good health (not recorded which). The rearrangement joins TRBV5-1 to TRBJ1-1, with TRBD1 as a possible D gene (5 bases). The sequenced sample was blood, either unsorted or a sorted T cell fraction (not recorded which). CDR3 nucleotide sequence: TGCGCCAGCAGCTTGGAGAGGGGAACTGAAGCTTTCTTT. Residues: CASSLERGTEAFF.